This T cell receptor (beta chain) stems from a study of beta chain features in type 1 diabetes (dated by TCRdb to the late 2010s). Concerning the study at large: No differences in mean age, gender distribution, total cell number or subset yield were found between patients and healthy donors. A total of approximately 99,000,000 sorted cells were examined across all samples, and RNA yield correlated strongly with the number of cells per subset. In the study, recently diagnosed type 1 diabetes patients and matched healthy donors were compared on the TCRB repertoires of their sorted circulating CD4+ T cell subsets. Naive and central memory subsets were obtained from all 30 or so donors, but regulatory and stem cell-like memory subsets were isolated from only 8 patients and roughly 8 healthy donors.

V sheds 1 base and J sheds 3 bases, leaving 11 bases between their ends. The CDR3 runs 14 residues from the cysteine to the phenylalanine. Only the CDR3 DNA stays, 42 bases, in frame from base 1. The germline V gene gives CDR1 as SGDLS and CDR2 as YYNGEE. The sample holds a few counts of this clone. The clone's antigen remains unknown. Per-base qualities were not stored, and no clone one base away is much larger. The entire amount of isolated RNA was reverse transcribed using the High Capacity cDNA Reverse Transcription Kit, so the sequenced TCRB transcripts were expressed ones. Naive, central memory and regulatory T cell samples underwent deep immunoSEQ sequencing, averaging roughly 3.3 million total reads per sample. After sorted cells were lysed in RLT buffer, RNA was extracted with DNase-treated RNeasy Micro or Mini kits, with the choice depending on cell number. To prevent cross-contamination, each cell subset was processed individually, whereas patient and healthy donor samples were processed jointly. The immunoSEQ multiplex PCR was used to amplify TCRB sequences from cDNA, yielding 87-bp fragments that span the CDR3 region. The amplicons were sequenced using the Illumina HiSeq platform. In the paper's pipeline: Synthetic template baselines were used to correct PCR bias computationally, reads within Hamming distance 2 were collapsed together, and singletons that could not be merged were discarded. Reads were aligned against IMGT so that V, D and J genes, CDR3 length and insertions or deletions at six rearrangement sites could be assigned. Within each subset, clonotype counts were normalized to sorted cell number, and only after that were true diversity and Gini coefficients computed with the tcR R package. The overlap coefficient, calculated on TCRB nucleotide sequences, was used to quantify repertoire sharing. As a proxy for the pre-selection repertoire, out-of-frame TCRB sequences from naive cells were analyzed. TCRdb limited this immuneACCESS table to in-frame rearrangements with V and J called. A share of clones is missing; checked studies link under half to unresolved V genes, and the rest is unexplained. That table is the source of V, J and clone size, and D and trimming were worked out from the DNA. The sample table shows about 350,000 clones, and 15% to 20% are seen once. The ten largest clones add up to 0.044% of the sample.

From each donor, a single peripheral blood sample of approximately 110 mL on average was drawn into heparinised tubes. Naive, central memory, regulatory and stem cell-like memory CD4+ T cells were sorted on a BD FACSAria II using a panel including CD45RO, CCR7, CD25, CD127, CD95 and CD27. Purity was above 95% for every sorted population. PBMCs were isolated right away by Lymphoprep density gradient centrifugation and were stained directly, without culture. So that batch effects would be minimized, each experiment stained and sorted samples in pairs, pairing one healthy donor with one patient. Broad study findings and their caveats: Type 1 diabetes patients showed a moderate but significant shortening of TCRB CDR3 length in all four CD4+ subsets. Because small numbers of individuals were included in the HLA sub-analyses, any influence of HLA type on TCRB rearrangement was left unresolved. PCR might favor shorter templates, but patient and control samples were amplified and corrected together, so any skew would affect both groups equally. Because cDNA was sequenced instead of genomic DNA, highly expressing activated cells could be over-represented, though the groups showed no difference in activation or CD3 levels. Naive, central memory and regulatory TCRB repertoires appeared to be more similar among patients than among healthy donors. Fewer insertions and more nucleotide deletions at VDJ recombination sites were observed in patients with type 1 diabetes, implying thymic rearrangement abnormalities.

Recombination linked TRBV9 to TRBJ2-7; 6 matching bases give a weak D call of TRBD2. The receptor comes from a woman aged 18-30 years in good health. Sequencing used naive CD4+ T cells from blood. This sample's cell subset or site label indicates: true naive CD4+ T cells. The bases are TGTGCCAGCAGCGTACGACTAGTAGTCTACGAGCAGTACTTC. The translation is CASSVRLVVYEQYF.